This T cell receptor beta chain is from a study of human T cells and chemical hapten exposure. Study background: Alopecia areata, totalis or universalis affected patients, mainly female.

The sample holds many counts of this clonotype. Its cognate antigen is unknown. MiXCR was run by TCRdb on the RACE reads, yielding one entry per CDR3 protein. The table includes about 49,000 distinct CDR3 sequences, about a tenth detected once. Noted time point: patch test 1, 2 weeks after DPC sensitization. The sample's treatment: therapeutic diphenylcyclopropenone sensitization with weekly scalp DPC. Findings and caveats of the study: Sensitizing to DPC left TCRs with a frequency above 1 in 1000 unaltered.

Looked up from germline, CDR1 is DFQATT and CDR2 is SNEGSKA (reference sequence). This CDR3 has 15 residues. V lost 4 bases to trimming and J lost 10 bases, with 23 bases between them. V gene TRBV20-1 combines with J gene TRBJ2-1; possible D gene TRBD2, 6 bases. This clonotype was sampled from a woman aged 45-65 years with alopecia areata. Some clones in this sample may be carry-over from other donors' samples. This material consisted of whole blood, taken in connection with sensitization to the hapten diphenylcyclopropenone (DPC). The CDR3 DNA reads TGCAGTGCTACTCGGGCGGAGGGATTTTTTGGGGAGCAGTTCTTC. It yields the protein CSATRAEGFFGEQFF.